This TCR beta chain comes out of a study of spatial heterogeneity in lung cancer. About this clonotype itself: The antigen is unknown.

MiXCR, applied by TCRdb to the 5' RACE reads, yields one record per CDR3 protein. This table holds roughly 79,000 distinct CDR3 sequences, 8% found once. This CDR3 comprises 15 residues. CDR1 and CDR2 from the germline V gene are SGHRS and YFSETQ. V gave up 4 bases and J gave up 4 bases; unmatched junction bases: 5. Stated time point: sample taken at primary tumor resection. The authors sequenced whole RNA from tumor, nontumor lung or frozen PBMC without sorting. Findings and limits, study-wide: At resection, ubiquitous expanded tumor TCRs appeared in blood more than at follow-up.

This clonotype was obtained from a male donor with early-stage non-small cell lung cancer. The sample consisted of PBMCs, taken at surgery. This rearrangement joins TRBV5-1 to TRBJ2-2; 9 bases line up with TRBD2. The CDR3 reads CASSRLTSGTGELFF. The CDR3 DNA reads TGCGCCAGCAGCAGATTGACTAGCGGCACCGGGGAGCTGTTTTTT.